These T cell receptor beta chains were read from a single sample in a study of vaccination and CD4 T cells after COVID-19. No antigen has been identified for these receptors. TCRdb processed the PCR reads anew with MiXCR; each CDR3 protein has one entry. There are 10,000 to 15,000 distinct CDR3 sequences in the sample; less than 75% occur only once, and about an eighth lies in the top ten. Sequenced sample: CD4+ T cells from blood, cultured in vitro. These receptors were collected from a human donor who had recovered from COVID-19. The CDR3 runs from the conserved cysteine through the conserved F or W. D genes are given only for firm matches. Expanded clones get a size class; other rows say once, few or many, or leave the size out.

d_gene | j_gene | v_gene | abundance | CDR3nt | CDR3aa
TRBD1 | TRBJ2-6 | TRBV10-3 | - | TGTGCCATCAGACAGGGGACTGGGGCCAACGTCCTGACTTTC | CAIRQGTGANVLTF
TRBD2 | TRBJ2-2 | TRBV7-6 | - | TGTGCTAGCACTAGCGGGAGAGCGAACACCGGGGAGCTGTTTTTT | CASTSGRANTGELFF
- | TRBJ1-6 | TRBV6-2/TRBV6-3 | - | TGTGCCAGCAGTTTGCCTCGGTACAGGAATAATTCACCCCTCCACTTT | CASSLPRYRNNSPLHF
- | TRBJ1-4 | TRBV10-2 | - | TGCGCCACCCAGACAACAGGGTCAACTAATGAAAAACTGTTTTTT | CATQTTGSTNEKLFF
- | TRBJ2-1 | TRBV6-2/TRBV6-3 | - | TGTGCCAGCAGGGAAATAGGCGCCTACAATGAGCAGTTCTTC | CASREIGAYNEQFF
- | TRBJ1-2 | TRBV20-1 | - | TGCAGTGCCCCTAGGGGAGGGCAGGGAGGAGGCTACACCTTC | CSAPRGGQGGGYTF
- | TRBJ2-2 | TRBV7-9 | - | TGTGCCAGCAGCCCCGCCCTCTCCGCGAACACCGGGGAGCTGTTTTTT | CASSPALSANTGELFF
- | TRBJ2-7 | TRBV6-1 | - | TGTGCCAGCAGTACCTCAGGAGACTACGAGCAGTACTTC | CASSTSGDYEQYF
- | TRBJ1-3 | TRBV20-1 | few | TGCAGTGCTAGAGATAGGTCGGGGGGTTCGGCTGGAAACACCATATATTTT | CSARDRSGGSAGNTIYF
TRBD1 | TRBJ2-7 | TRBV20-1 | - | TGCAGTGCTAGTCGGGGACAGGGTAACGAGCAGTACTTC | CSASRGQGNEQYF
- | TRBJ1-5 | TRBV20-1 | - | TGCAGTGCTAGATCGGCAGGACCCAATCAGCCCCAGCATTTT | CSARSAGPNQPQHF
- | TRBJ1-1 | TRBV9 | few | TGTGCCAGCAGCGTAGGGGTGGGGGCGGGGATGAACACTGAAGCTTTCTTT | CASSVGVGAGMNTEAFF
TRBD2 | TRBJ2-5 | TRBV20-1 | - | TGCAGTGCTAGAGAATCGACTAGCGGGGGTCGGGAGACCCAGTACTTC | CSARESTSGGRETQYF
- | TRBJ1-5 | TRBV6-2/TRBV6-3 | - | TGTGCCAGCAGACCATGGGGGGGCAATCAGCCCCAGCATTTT | CASRPWGGNQPQHF
- | TRBJ1-1 | TRBV2 | - | TGTGCCAGCAGTACAGGGTTCGCTGAAGCTTTCTTT | CASSTGFAEAFF
- | TRBJ1-4 | TRBV20-1 | - | TGCAGTGCTAGACCCCAGGGGAAAGGGGAAAAACTGTTTTTT | CSARPQGKGEKLFF
TRBD2 | TRBJ2-1 | TRBV4-1 | - | TGCGCCAGCAGCCAAAATCCTAGCGGGGGCTCCTACAATGAGCAGTTCTTC | CASSQNPSGGSYNEQFF
TRBD1 | TRBJ1-4 | TRBV7-2 | few | TGTGCCAGCAGCACCTTGGGACTACAGGGGGAAAAACTGTTTTTT | CASSTLGLQGEKLFF
- | TRBJ1-1 | TRBV7-3 | - | TGTGCCAGCAGTCGGGACTGGAACACTGAAGCTTTCTTT | CASSRDWNTEAFF
- | TRBJ2-3 | TRBV5-4 | - | TGTGCCAGCAGAGGGGGGAACACAGATACGCAGTATTTT | CASRGGNTDTQYF
- | TRBJ1-3 | TRBV7-2 | - | TGTGCCAGCAGCTATCGGACGGTCGGGGGTTACACCATATATTTT | CASSYRTVGGYTIYF
TRBD2 | TRBJ2-1 | TRBV7-2 | - | TGTGCCAGCAGCCCTAAGCGGGGGAGCGAGCAGTTCTTC | CASSPKRGSEQFF
TRBD1 | TRBJ1-1 | TRBV7-2 | - | TGTGCCAGCAGCTCCCTCTTGGGACAGGGTACGAACACTGAAGCTTTCTTT | CASSSLLGQGTNTEAFF
- | TRBJ1-2 | TRBV25-1 | - | TGTGCCAGCAGTGAACGCCTCAGGCCCGGCTACACCTTC | CASSERLRPGYTF
- | TRBJ2-7 | TRBV7-2 | - | TGTGCCAGCAGCCCCTTAGTCGGTCCCTACGAGCAGTACTTC | CASSPLVGPYEQYF
- | TRBJ1-1 | TRBV27 | few | TGTGCCAGCAGTTCATGGGGACAAAACACTGAAGCTTTCTTT | CASSSWGQNTEAFF
TRBD1 | TRBJ1-1 | TRBV20-1 | few | TGCAGTGCGGTAGGGGACAGGGGCACTGAAGCTTTCTTT | CSAVGDRGTEAFF
- | TRBJ1-4 | TRBV12-3/TRBV12-4 | - | TGTGCCAGCAGGGGGTGGGGTGGTGAAAAACTGTTTTTT | CASRGWGGEKLFF
- | TRBJ2-1 | TRBV4-2 | - | TGTGCCAGCAGCCAAGCCCCCGGAACTAACAATGAGCAGTTCTTC | CASSQAPGTNNEQFF
- | TRBJ1-1 | TRBV29-1 | once | TGCAGCGTTGAGGGGCGGGGGTCGGTAGCTTTCTTT | CSVEGRGSVAFF
TRBD1 | TRBJ1-5 | TRBV19 | - | TGTGCCAGTATTCCGGGACAGGGGAATCAGCCCCAGCATTTT | CASIPGQGNQPQHF
- | TRBJ1-1 | TRBV11-3 | few | TGTGCCAGCAGCTTAGTCCCGGCGACGGGGTTTAACACTGAAGCTTTCTTT | CASSLVPATGFNTEAFF
- | TRBJ2-3 | TRBV6-1 | - | TGTGCCAGCAGGCGCTCAGATACGCAGTATTTT | CASRRSDTQYF
- | TRBJ1-1 | TRBV15 | - | TGTGCCACCAGCAGAGCACAACAGGGTCCCACTGAAGCTTTCTTT | CATSRAQQGPTEAFF
TRBD2 | TRBJ2-1 | TRBV27 | few | TGTGCCAGCAGCAGACTAGCGGGAAGCTCCTACAATGAGCAGTTCTTC | CASSRLAGSSYNEQFF
- | TRBJ1-5 | TRBV6-5 | few | TGTGCCAGCAGTTATCCTGGACAGAACAATCAGCCCCAGCATTTT | CASSYPGQNNQPQHF
- | TRBJ2-1 | TRBV10-3 | - | TGTGCCATCAGTGGGACTACCGACAATGAGCAGTTCTTC | CAISGTTDNEQFF
- | TRBJ2-1 | TRBV7-2 | - | TGTGCCAGCAGCCCCCAAACTAGCCTCCTGAATGAGCAGTTCTTC | CASSPQTSLLNEQFF
- | TRBJ1-2 | TRBV18 | - | TGTGCCAGCTCACAGGGGCCCCGCACAGGCTACACCTTC | CASSQGPRTGYTF
- | TRBJ1-2 | TRBV20-1 | few | TGCAGTGCTAGAGTGGGGACTCCTAGGGATGGCTACACCTTC | CSARVGTPRDGYTF
- | TRBJ2-2 | TRBV20-1 | - | TGCAGTGCTAGCCGGGTAACCGGGGAGCTGTTTTTT | CSASRVTGELFF
- | TRBJ2-7 | TRBV7-8 | once | TGTGCCAGCAGCCCTGGGACCTACTACGAGCAGTACTTC | CASSPGTYYEQYF
- | TRBJ1-6 | TRBV27 | once | TGTGCCAGCAGCTCCGCGGGCGGGAGCTCCTATAATTCACCCCTCCACTTT | CASSSAGGSSYNSPLHF
- | TRBJ2-1 | TRBV11-1 | - | TGTGCCAGCTGCAAATACGGACAGAACTCCTACAATGAGCAGTTCTTC | CASCKYGQNSYNEQFF
- | TRBJ1-2 | TRBV5-1 | - | TGCGCCAGCAGCCTTGACGGAAGACTTGGTGGCTACACCTTC | CASSLDGRLGGYTF
TRBD1 | TRBJ2-3 | TRBV19 | - | TGTGCCAGTAGTATATCCCGAGGGGGCGCTAGCACAGATACGCAGTATTTT | CASSISRGGASTDTQYF
- | TRBJ2-7 | TRBV18 | - | TGTGCCAGCTCACCTCTGGACCGATCCTACGAGCAGTACTTC | CASSPLDRSYEQYF
TRBD1 | TRBJ2-2 | TRBV12-3/TRBV12-4 | - | TGTGCCAGCAGCAGACCGGGACAGGGGGTGTCCGGGGAGCTGTTTTTT | CASSRPGQGVSGELFF
TRBD1 | TRBJ2-3 | TRBV2 | - | TGTGCCAGCAGTCCGACAGGGGTCTGGACAGATACGCAGTATTTT | CASSPTGVWTDTQYF
TRBD2 | TRBJ2-3 | TRBV20-1 | few | TGCAGTGCTCCGGGACTAGAGGCCTCAGATACGCAGTATTTT | CSAPGLEASDTQYF